This T cell receptor (beta chain) was identified in a study of blood T cell repertoires in COVID-19. Using immunoSEQ multiplex PCR, the repertoire was profiled, and TCRdb retains in-frame clones only, with some absent. The sample consists of hundreds of thousands of clones, around 90% of them appearing once. Participants were aged roughly 18 to 90 years from 20 to 30 US areas. Participants had their cohort set by participant-reported clinical history. Trimming took 2 bases from V and 6 from J; bases not matched to a gene: 3. This CDR3 has 16 amino acids. The germline V gene has CDR1 KGHDR and CDR2 SFDVKD.

Input material: PBMCs or T cells enriched from blood (not recorded which). The gene calls are TRBV24-1 and TRBJ2-1, with 13 nucleotides matching TRBD2. This sequence was found in a man aged 55 to 70 who had recovered from COVID-19. CDR3 sequence reads: CATSDWTSGRTNEQFF. In DNA, the CDR3 is TGTGCCACCAGTGATTGGACTAGCGGGAGAACCAATGAGCAGTTCTTC.